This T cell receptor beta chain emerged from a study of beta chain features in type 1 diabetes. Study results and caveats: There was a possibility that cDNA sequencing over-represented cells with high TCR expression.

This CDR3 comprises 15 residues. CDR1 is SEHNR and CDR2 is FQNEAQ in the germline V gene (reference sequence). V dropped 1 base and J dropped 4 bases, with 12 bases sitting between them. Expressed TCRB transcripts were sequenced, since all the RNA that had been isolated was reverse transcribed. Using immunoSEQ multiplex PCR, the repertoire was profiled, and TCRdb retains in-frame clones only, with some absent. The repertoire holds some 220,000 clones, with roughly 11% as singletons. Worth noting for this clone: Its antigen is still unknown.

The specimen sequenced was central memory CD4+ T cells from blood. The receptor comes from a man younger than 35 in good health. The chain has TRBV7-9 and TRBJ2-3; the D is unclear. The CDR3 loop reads CASSLGAYRADTQYF. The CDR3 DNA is TGTGCCAGCAGCTTAGGAGCGTACCGGGCAGATACGCAGTATTTT.